The next 32 T cell receptor beta chains were all read from a single sample in a study of blood T cell repertoires in COVID-19. Profiling relied on immunoSEQ multiplex PCR, and the TCRdb table lists in-frame clones only, not all of them. The sample includes about 110,000 clones, approximately 88% of them seen just once. The specimen was peripheral blood. Receptors were obtained from a human donor in a cohort sampled during active COVID-19.

The chain links TRBV6-5 to TRBJ2-3; D possibly corresponds to TRBD2 (6 bases). CDR1 and CDR2 (germline): MNHEY, SVGAGI. With 2 bases removed from V and 0 bases from J, the gap between germline ends came to 9 bases. This CDR3 region has 15 residues. The CDR3 bases are TGTGCCAGCAGTTACGAGGGAGGCAGCACAGATACGCAGTATTTT. Translated, it gives CASSYEGGSTDTQYF.

The chain links TRBV9 to TRBJ2-5; 7 bases map to TRBD1. V gave up 0 bases and J gave up 1 base; unmatched junction bases: 3. CDR1 SGDLS and CDR2 YYNGEE come from the germline V gene. The CDR3 covers 15 residues. CDR3 residues: CASSVAGTAQETQYF. The CDR3 bases are TGTGCCAGCAGCGTAGCTGGGACAGCCCAAGAGACCCAGTACTTC.

V and J are TRBV7-9 and TRBJ2-5, with 7 bases identical to TRBD1. CDR1 and CDR2 (germline): SEHNR, FQNEAQ (reference sequence). The CDR3 totals 16 residues. V gave up 5 bases and J gave up 2 bases; unmatched junction bases: 11. CDR3 nucleotides: TGTGCCAGCAGCCGGGGAACAGGGGTATTGCAAGAGACCCAGTACTTC. Protein product: CASSRGTGVLQETQYF.

The V and J genes are TRBV18 and TRBJ2-1; D remains unclear. The V gene lost 3 bases and the J gene lost 5 bases, with 14 bases spanning the gap. The CDR3 length is 15 residues. The germline gives CDR1 KGHSH, CDR2 LQKENI. The CDR3 loop is CASSPSYKENNEQFF. For the CDR3, the DNA is TGTGCCAGCTCACCGTCCTATAAAGAGAACAATGAGCAGTTCTTC.

The J gene is TRBJ2-2, the V gene TRBV28, with D perhaps matching TRBD1 (6 bases). The CDR3 consists of 13 residues. Trimming cost V 5 bases and J 5 bases, with 9 bases left between them. The V gene's germline CDR1 is MDHEN and CDR2 SYDVKM. This CDR3 is CASSTTGTGELFF. CDR3 DNA: TGTGCCAGCAGTACCACAGGGACCGGGGAGCTGTTTTTT.

V gene TRBV5-1 combines with J gene TRBJ2-1; 8 nucleotides line up with TRBD1. Trimming cost V 7 bases and J 3 bases; bases outside gene matches: 15. Per the germline V gene, CDR1 is SGHRS and CDR2 is YFSETQ. CDR3 length: 17 amino acids. Here the CDR3 reads CASAPMTGVPLYNEQFF. Here the CDR3 DNA reads TGCGCCAGCGCACCTATGACAGGGGTACCGCTCTACAATGAGCAGTTCTTC.

V is TRBV11-2 and J is TRBJ1-1; tentative D call: TRBD1 (5 bases). This CDR3 has 14 amino acids. V lost 2 bases and J 1 base, leaving 8 bases between the germline ends. Looked up from germline, CDR1 is SGHAT and CDR2 is FQNNGV. The CDR3 sequence is CASSLLGQNTEAFF. CDR3 coding DNA: TGTGCCAGCAGCTTACTAGGACAGAACACTGAAGCTTTCTTT.

This clone is a singleton in its sample. The chain employs TRBV4-2 and TRBJ2-7; a possible D gene is TRBD2 (6 bases). Germline V lookup: CDR1 LGHNA, CDR2 YNFKEQ. V was cut by 1 base and J by 3 bases, with 7 bases left in between. CDR3 size: 13 residues. The CDR3 DNA reads as TGTGCCAGCAGCCAAGTCGGGAGCTACGAGCAGTACTTC. The encoded protein is CASSQVGSYEQYF.

The chain couples TRBV7-9 to TRBJ2-7; 10 positions agree with TRBD1. V lost 2 bases, J lost 5 bases, and 6 bases stayed unmatched. Germline V gives CDR1 SEHNR, CDR2 FQNEAQ (reference sequence). The CDR3 loop spans 15 amino acids. The CDR3: CASSLPLGQGHEQYF. For the CDR3, the DNA is TGTGCCAGCAGCTTACCCTTGGGACAGGGGCACGAGCAGTACTTC.

V and J are TRBV6-5 and TRBJ2-5, with TRBD2 matching 8 bases. The CDR3 has 14 residues. The V gene end was trimmed by 7 bases and the J gene end by 1 base; junction bases not matched to a gene: 5. Germline V lookup: CDR1 MNHEY, CDR2 SVGAGI. CDR3 protein: CASTGGGSQETQYF. The CDR3 nucleotides are TGTGCCAGCACCGGGGGGGGGTCCCAAGAGACCCAGTACTTC.

The J gene is TRBJ1-1, the V gene TRBV6-6, with D hard to call. Germline values: CDR1 MNHNY, CDR2 SVGAGI (reference sequence). This CDR3 spans 13 amino acids. V was shortened by 0 bases and J by 11 bases, with 13 bases between the two germline ends. CDR3 bases: TGTGCCAGCAGTTACTCGACGAGGGTAAGCGCTTTCTTT. Translation gives CASSYSTRVSAFF.

This clone was observed a single time. V is TRBV2 and J is TRBJ2-1; D call uncertain. CDR3 length: 13 amino acids. Germline loops: CDR1 SNHLY, CDR2 FYNNEI. The V gene lost 7 bases and the J gene lost 3 bases, with 10 bases spanning the gap. The CDR3 region is CASNEADYNEQFF. The CDR3 coding sequence is TGTGCCAGCAATGAGGCCGACTACAATGAGCAGTTCTTC.

This clone was detected once. The chain links TRBV5-4 to TRBJ2-7, with TRBD1 matching 10 bases. Germline trimming cut 4 bases from V and 5 bases from J; bases unmatched to any gene: 9. Germline V CDR1 and CDR2: SGHNT, YYREEE (reference sequence). The CDR3 has 15 residues. The chain's CDR3 is CASSRGGTGDNEQYF. CDR3 nucleotides: TGTGCCAGCAGCCGGGGGGGGACAGGGGACAACGAGCAGTACTTC.

The rearrangement joins TRBV15 to TRBJ2-7; 8 nucleotides agree with TRBD1. V trimming: 3 bases; J trimming: 6 bases; junction bases outside the gene matches: 4. Germline CDR1 is LNHNV and CDR2 is YYDKDF (reference sequence). CDR3 size: 13 residues. CDR3 DNA: TGTGCCACCAGCAGCTCAGGGGGCTCCGAGCAGTACTTC. It encodes CATSSSGGSEQYF.

This chain connects TRBV19 to TRBJ1-6; tentatively, D is TRBD1 (6 bases). This CDR3 region has 15 residues. Trimming took 7 bases from V and 6 from J, leaving 16 bases between them. Germline V gene sequence: CDR1 LNHDA, CDR2 SQIVND (reference sequence). CDR3 nucleotide sequence: TGTGCCAGTACCCCACAGGGTAATTTTAATTCACCCCTCCACTTT. Its protein is CASTPQGNFNSPLHF.

The V gene is TRBV3-1 (or the pseudogene TRBV3-2), the J gene TRBJ2-7, with D maybe TRBD2 (6 bases). The germline CDR1 and CDR2 sequences are LGHDT and YNNKEL (reference sequence). The CDR3 spans 16 residues. V was cut by 1 base and J by 3 bases, with 16 bases left in between. The CDR3 loop is CASSQASGPFFYEQYF. The CDR3 region has the DNA TGTGCCAGCAGCCAAGCCAGCGGGCCCTTCTTCTACGAGCAGTACTTC.

The V call is TRBV9, the J call TRBJ1-2; 8 nucleotides match TRBD1. Germline-derived CDR1 and CDR2 are SGDLS and YYNGEE. With 0 bases clipped from V and 5 bases from J, the junction kept 0 bases outside the gene matches. The CDR3 extends over 13 amino acids. The CDR3: CASSVGTGYGYTF. The DNA of the CDR3 is TGTGCCAGCAGCGTAGGGACAGGGTATGGCTACACCTTC.

V is TRBV7-9 and J is TRBJ1-6; no reliable D call. The CDR3 loop spans 13 amino acids. V dropped 0 bases and J dropped 6 bases, with 3 bases sitting between them. The germline V gene encodes CDR1 SEHNR and CDR2 FQNEAQ (reference sequence). CDR3 region: CASSLAINSPLHF. The CDR3, as DNA: TGTGCCAGCAGCTTAGCTATTAATTCACCCCTCCACTTT.

V gene TRBV6-5 combines with J gene TRBJ1-5; D uncertain. Germline V CDR1 and CDR2: MNHEY, SVGAGI. CDR3 length equals 13 residues. The V end lost 10 bases, the J end lost 2 bases, and 12 bases lay between the germline ends. The CDR3: CAIRQVGNQPQHF. The CDR3 DNA reads as TGTGCCATCCGGCAGGTAGGCAATCAGCCCCAGCATTTT.

This clone was seen a few times. The genes are TRBV6-6 and TRBJ2-1, with TRBD2 as a possible D gene (5 bases). V lost 10 bases, J lost 0 bases, and 13 bases lay in between. In germline, CDR1 is MNHNY, CDR2 SVGAGI (reference sequence). This CDR3 has 14 amino acids. The CDR3 reads CATSRDLSYNEQFF. CDR3 in DNA: TGTGCCACCTCTCGGGATCTCTCCTACAATGAGCAGTTCTTC.

This sequence joins TRBV11-2 and TRBJ2-1, with D tentatively TRBD2 (6 bases). Germline V gene sequence: CDR1 SGHAT, CDR2 FQNNGV. V was trimmed by 5 bases and J by 3 bases, leaving 11 bases between them. The CDR3 is 14 amino acids. The DNA of the CDR3 is TGTGCCAGCAGCCCCGGGACTTACTACAATGAGCAGTTCTTC. It codes for CASSPGTYYNEQFF.

The rearrangement uses TRBV9 and TRBJ2-1; 7 positions match TRBD2. This CDR3 comprises 17 residues. The V segment lost 4 bases and the J segment 0 bases; nucleotides outside the gene matches: 10. Germline V lookup: CDR1 SGDLS, CDR2 YYNGEE. CDR3 in amino acids: CASSPGGGGSSYNEQFF. The CDR3 DNA reads TGTGCCAGCAGCCCTGGGGGGGGAGGGAGCTCCTACAATGAGCAGTTCTTC.

This clone has a handful of counts. The J gene is TRBJ1-2, the V gene TRBV3-1 (or the pseudogene TRBV3-2); 10 bases map to TRBD1. Germline assignment: CDR1 LGHDT and CDR2 YNNKEL (reference sequence). The junction had 5 bases not matched to a gene; V was cut back by 4 bases and J by 6 bases. The CDR3 consists of 14 residues. The CDR3 DNA reads TGTGCCAGCAGCCCGCCCGACAGGGGGCATGGCTACACCTTC. This codes for CASSPPDRGHGYTF.

The rearrangement joins TRBV11-3 to TRBJ2-5; D perhaps matches TRBD2 (6 bases). The CDR3 is 16 amino acids. Germline V CDR1 and CDR2: SGHNT, YENEEA. Trimming shortened V by 1 base and J by 2 bases, and 14 bases separated the two germline ends. This CDR3 reads CASSLGGEAVQETQYF. The CDR3 DNA follows: TGTGCCAGCAGCTTAGGCGGGGAAGCGGTACAAGAGACCCAGTACTTC.

The CDR3 loop reads CATSDLSSGGARADTQYF. In nucleotides, the CDR3 is TGTGCCACCAGTGATTTGTCTAGCGGGGGGGCCCGGGCAGATACGCAGTATTTT. V is TRBV24-1 and J is TRBJ2-3; 12 positions match TRBD2. The J segment lost 4 bases and the V segment lost 0 bases, leaving 7 bases of the junction unmatched. The length of the CDR3 is 18 residues. In germline, CDR1 is KGHDR, CDR2 SFDVKD.

The CDR3 sequence is CASSPWTGDNSPLHF. The CDR3 DNA is TGCGCCAGCAGCCCCTGGACAGGGGATAATTCACCCCTCCACTTT. The rearrangement joins TRBV4-1 to TRBJ1-6, with 9 bases that match TRBD1. Germline-derived CDR1 and CDR2 are MGHRA and YSYEKL. This CDR3 is built from 15 residues. V lost 4 bases to trimming and J lost 5 bases; unmatched junction nucleotides: 3.

The chain couples TRBV7-9 to TRBJ1-2; 7 nucleotides align to TRBD1. The CDR3 contains 15 residues. Germline loops: CDR1 SEHNR, CDR2 FQNEAQ (reference sequence). The trim removed 5 bases at V and 0 bases at J, leaving 6 bases unmatched. As DNA, the CDR3 is TGTGCCAGCAGCCCCGGGACAGTAACTAACTATGGCTACACCTTC. This sequence encodes CASSPGTVTNYGYTF.

The chain is built from TRBV5-1 and TRBJ2-3; D not certain. V gave up 4 bases and J gave up 2 bases, with 14 bases separating them. Germline V gives CDR1 SGHRS, CDR2 YFSETQ. This CDR3 comprises 15 residues. The CDR3 DNA follows: TGCGCCAGCAGCGTCTCTCAGGCCTACACAGATACGCAGTATTTT. This codes for CASSVSQAYTDTQYF.

This chain connects TRBV14 to TRBJ2-5; no clear D gene. Germline V gene lookup returns CDR1 SGHDN and CDR2 FVKESK. V was clipped by 3 bases and J by 5 bases, with 7 bases between them. The CDR3 is made up of 12 amino acids. Here the CDR3 DNA reads TGTGCCAGCAGCCAGCGGTTTGAGACCCAGTACTTC. This translates into CASSQRFETQYF.

This clone was seen only a few times. The V and J genes are TRBV4-2 and TRBJ2-2, with D perhaps matching TRBD2 (6 bases). V gave up 4 bases and J gave up 0 bases, with 9 bases separating them. Germline CDR1 LGHNA, CDR2 YNFKEQ. The CDR3 spans 15 residues. In DNA form, the CDR3 reads TGTGCCAGCAGCCGGACTACTGCGAACACCGGGGAGCTGTTTTTT. Its protein is CASSRTTANTGELFF.

The chain joins TRBV7-2 to TRBJ1-6; D ambiguous. The germline V and J ends were trimmed by 2 bases and 6 bases, with 5 bases remaining between them. The length of the CDR3 is 13 residues. Germline V CDR1 and CDR2: SGHTA, FQGNSA. CDR3 coding DNA: TGTGCCAGCAGCTTACCCAGTAATTCACCCCTCCACTTT. It translates to CASSLPSNSPLHF.

The rearrangement links TRBV29-1 to TRBJ2-7; a possible D gene is TRBD1 (6 bases). The germline V and J ends were trimmed by 0 bases and 3 bases, with 12 bases remaining between them. CDR1 and CDR2 from the germline V gene are SQVTM and ANQGSEA. The CDR3 is 14 residues long. CDR3 in DNA: TGCAGCGTTGAAGATGCAGGACAGAGCTACGAGCAGTACTTC. The encoded protein is CSVEDAGQSYEQYF.